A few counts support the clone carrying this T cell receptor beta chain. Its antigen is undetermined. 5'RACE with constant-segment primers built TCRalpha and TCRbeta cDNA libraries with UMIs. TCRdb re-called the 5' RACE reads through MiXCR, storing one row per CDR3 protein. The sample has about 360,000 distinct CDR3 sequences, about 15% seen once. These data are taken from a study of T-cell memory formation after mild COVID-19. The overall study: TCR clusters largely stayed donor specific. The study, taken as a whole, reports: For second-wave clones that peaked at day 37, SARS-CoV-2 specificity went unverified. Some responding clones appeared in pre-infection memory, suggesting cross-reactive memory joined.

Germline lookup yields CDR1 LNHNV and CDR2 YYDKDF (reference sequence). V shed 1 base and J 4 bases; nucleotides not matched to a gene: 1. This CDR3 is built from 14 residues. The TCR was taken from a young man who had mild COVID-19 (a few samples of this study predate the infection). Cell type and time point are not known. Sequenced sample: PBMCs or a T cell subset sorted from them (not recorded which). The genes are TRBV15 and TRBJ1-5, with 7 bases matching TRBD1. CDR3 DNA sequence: TGTGCCACCAGCAGAGGGGACAGAAATCAGCCCCAGCATTTT. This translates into CATSRGDRNQPQHF. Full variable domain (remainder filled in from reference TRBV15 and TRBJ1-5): DAMVIQNPRYQVTQFGKPVTLSCSQTLNHNVMYWYQQKSSQAPKLLFHYYDKDFNNEADTPDNFQSRRPNTSFCFLDIRSPGLGDTAMYLCATSRGDRNQPQHFGDGTRLSIL.